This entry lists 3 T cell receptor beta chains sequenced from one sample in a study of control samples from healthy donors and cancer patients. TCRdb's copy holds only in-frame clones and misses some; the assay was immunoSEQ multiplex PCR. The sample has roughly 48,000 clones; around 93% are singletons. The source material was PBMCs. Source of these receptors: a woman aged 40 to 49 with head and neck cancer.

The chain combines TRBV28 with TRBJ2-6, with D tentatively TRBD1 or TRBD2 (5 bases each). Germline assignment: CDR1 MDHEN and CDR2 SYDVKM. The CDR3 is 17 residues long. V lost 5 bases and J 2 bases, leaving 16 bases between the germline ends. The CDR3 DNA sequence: TGTGCCAGCAGTCCTGGCAGGGACCTTCCTGGGGCCAACGTCCTGACTTTC. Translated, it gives CASSPGRDLPGANVLTF.

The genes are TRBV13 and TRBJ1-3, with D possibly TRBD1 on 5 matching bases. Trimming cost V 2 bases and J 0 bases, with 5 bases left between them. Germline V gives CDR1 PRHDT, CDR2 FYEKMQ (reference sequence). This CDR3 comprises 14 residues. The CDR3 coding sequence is TGTGCCAGCAGCTTACAGGGCTCTGGAAACACCATATATTTT. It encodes CASSLQGSGNTIYF.

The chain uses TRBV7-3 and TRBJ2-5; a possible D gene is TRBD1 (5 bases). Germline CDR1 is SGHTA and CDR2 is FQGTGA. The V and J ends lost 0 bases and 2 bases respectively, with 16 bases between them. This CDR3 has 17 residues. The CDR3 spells CASSLTGAGSRQETQYF. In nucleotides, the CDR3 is TGTGCCAGCAGCTTAACGGGCGCAGGGTCACGGCAAGAGACCCAGTACTTC.